At least ten counts were recorded for the clone carrying this T cell receptor (beta chain). This sample is drawn from a study of early T cells in non-severe SARS-CoV-2 infection. Study-level background: The chains were unpaired, and the sequenced material was bulk RNA from unsorted whole blood.

The library protocol tagged individual cDNA molecules with unique molecular identifiers. One entry per CDR3 protein, called by TCRdb with MiXCR from the 5' RACE reads. Found here are about 44,000 distinct CDR3 sequences, around 6.1% of them singletons; the top ten hold approximately 13%. The sequenced sample was whole blood. The sequence was collected from an adult who was a healthcare worker with PCR-confirmed SARS-CoV-2 infection or an uninfected control (not recorded which).

For the CDR3, the DNA is TGCAGTGCTAGAAGGGCTTGGGTATTAGAGACCCAGTACTTC. Encoded protein: CSARRAWVLETQYF. This chain joins TRBV20-1 and TRBJ2-5; D is undetermined. Germline V gives CDR1 DFQATT, CDR2 SNEGSKA (reference sequence). Trimming stripped 2 bases from V and 4 bases from J, with 14 bases between. The CDR3 consists of 14 residues.